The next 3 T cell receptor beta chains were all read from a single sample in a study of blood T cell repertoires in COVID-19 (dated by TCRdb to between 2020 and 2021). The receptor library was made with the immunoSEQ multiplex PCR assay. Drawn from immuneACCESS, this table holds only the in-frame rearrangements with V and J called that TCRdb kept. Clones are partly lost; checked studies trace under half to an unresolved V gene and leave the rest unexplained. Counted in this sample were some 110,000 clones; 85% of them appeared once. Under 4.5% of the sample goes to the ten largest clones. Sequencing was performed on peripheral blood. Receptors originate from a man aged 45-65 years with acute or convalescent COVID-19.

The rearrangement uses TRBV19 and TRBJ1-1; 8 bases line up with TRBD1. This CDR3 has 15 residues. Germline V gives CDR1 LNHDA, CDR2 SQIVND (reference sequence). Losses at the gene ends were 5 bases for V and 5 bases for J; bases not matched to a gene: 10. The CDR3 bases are TGTGCCAGTAGTTCATCGACAGGGGTTGGAACTGAAGCTTTCTTT. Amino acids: CASSSSTGVGTEAFF.

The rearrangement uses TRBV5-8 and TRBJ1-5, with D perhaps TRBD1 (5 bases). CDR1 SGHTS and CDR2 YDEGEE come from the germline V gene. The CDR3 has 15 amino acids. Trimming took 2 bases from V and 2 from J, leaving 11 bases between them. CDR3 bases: TGTGCCAGCAGCTTTTTCAGGGCCGGCAATCAGCCCCAGCATTTT. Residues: CASSFFRAGNQPQHF.

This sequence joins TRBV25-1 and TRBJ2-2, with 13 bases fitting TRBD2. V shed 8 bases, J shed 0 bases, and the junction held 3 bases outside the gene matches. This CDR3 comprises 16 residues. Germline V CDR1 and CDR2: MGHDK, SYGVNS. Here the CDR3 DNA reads TGTGCCAGCCAAGGACTAGCGGGAGCGAACACCGGGGAGCTGTTTTTT. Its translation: CASQGLAGANTGELFF.